A single sample gave rise to the 30 T cell receptor beta chains below, sequenced in a study of T cell responses to AZD1222 COVID-19 vaccine. Repertoires were generated with immunoSEQ multiplex PCR, while TCRdb's copy carries only in-frame clones and drops some. This table has 95,000 to 150,000 clones, 92% appearing once. The sequencing here drew on peripheral blood, taken 28 days after the second AZD1222 dose. The receptors were sampled from an adult who received the AZD1222 COVID-19 vaccine.

The CDR3 protein is CASSVLRGGTEAFF. CDR3 in DNA: TGTGCCAGCAGCGTACTAAGGGGAGGTACTGAAGCTTTCTTT. The rearrangement joins TRBV28 to TRBJ1-1; D is perhaps TRBD1 (5 bases). V was pared by 6 bases and J by 5 bases, with 16 bases between. Germline CDR1 is MDHEN and CDR2 is SYDVKM. The CDR3 loop spans 14 amino acids.

About this clone: Relative to the germline gene, one junction end is altered; a read error may explain this. The gene calls are TRBV29-1 and TRBJ1-4, with 8 positions matching TRBD1. The germline gives CDR1 SQVTM, CDR2 ANQGSEA. The CDR3 consists of 11 residues. This chain's CDR3 is CSVGVRTGLMF. CDR3 DNA sequence: TGCAGCGTTGGAGTAAGGACAGGGCTTATGTTT.

The rearrangement links TRBV10-3 to TRBJ1-1, with 7 bases lining up with TRBD1. CDR3 size: 16 residues. Looked up from germline, CDR1 is ENHRY and CDR2 is SYGVKD. Trimming removed 4 bases from V and 1 base from J; junction bases left unmatched: 9. CDR3 DNA sequence: TGTGCCATCAGTGTTACACAGGGGCGGAGGAACACTGAAGCTTTCTTT. Its translation is CAISVTQGRRNTEAFF.

V gene TRBV2 combines with J gene TRBJ2-5, with 9 bases fitting TRBD1. The V gene's germline CDR1 is SNHLY and CDR2 FYNNEI. With V trimmed by 6 bases and J by 1 base, 9 bases remained unmatched. This CDR3 has 16 amino acids. In DNA, the CDR3 is TGTGCCAGCAGCATCTCCGGGACAGGGTTCCAAGAGACCCAGTACTTC. Translating it yields CASSISGTGFQETQYF.

Regarding this clone: Germline and junction disagree at one end, which may indicate a read error. The chain uses TRBV11-2 and TRBJ1-1, with D unclear. This CDR3 has 13 residues. Germline assignment: CDR1 SGHAT and CDR2 FQNNGV. The CDR3 coding sequence is TGTGCCAGCAGCTTAGATCTTGAGACTGTAGCTTTCTTT. Encoded protein: CASSLDLETVAFF.

The rearrangement links TRBV7-2 to TRBJ1-2; D is ambiguous. Germline CDR1 and CDR2: SGHTA and FQGNSA. This CDR3 has 12 residues. V was shortened by 5 bases and J by 5 bases, with 9 bases between the two germline ends. CDR3 in DNA: TGTGCCAGCAGCCCCGTAACATATGGCTACACCTTC. It encodes CASSPVTYGYTF.

This chain joins TRBV28 and TRBJ1-1; no definite D call. CDR3 length: 13 amino acids. Trimming took off 2 bases at V and 9 bases at J, with 13 bases between the two ends. Germline V lookup: CDR1 MDHEN, CDR2 SYDVKM. The CDR3 nucleotides are TGTGCCAGCAGTTTAATTCTCGTGGCAAAAGCTTTCTTT. Translated, it gives CASSLILVAKAFF.

The chain combines TRBV5-1 with TRBJ1-1; D may be TRBD1 (5 bases). Germline V gene lookup returns CDR1 SGHRS and CDR2 YFSETQ. This CDR3 is built from 16 residues. Trimming pared 1 base from V and 0 bases from J, leaving 13 bases between. CDR3 coding DNA: TGCGCCAGCAGCTTGAGTCAGGGTATCATGAACACTGAAGCTTTCTTT. This codes for CASSLSQGIMNTEAFF.

This clone was observed a handful of times. The chain links TRBV7-8 to TRBJ2-1, with no clear D. The CDR3 contains 16 residues. The ends were cut back, 2 bases at V and 0 bases at J, with 11 bases in the middle. Germline values: CDR1 SGHVS, CDR2 FQNEAQ. For the CDR3, the DNA is TGTGCCAGCAGCTTACCGACGGATAGCTCCTACAATGAGCAGTTCTTC. Translation gives CASSLPTDSSYNEQFF.

The genes are TRBV7-9 and TRBJ1-2; no reliable D call. The V end was cut by 0 bases, the J end by 8 bases, with 7 bases between. The CDR3 length is 12 residues. Germline CDR1 and CDR2: SEHNR and FQNEAQ (reference sequence). The CDR3: CASSLALLGYTF. The CDR3 coding sequence is TGTGCCAGCAGCTTAGCACTTCTCGGCTACACCTTC.

This rearrangement joins TRBV2 to TRBJ1-3; tentatively, D is TRBD1 (5 bases). Germline-derived CDR1 and CDR2 are SNHLY and FYNNEI. The CDR3 consists of 12 residues. Trimming pared 10 bases from V and 1 base from J, leaving 8 bases between. The CDR3 spells CATQGSGNTIYF. The CDR3, as DNA: TGTGCCACCCAGGGTTCTGGAAACACCATATATTTT.

The chain links TRBV28 to TRBJ2-5; possible D gene TRBD2, 5 bases. CDR1 and CDR2 (germline): MDHEN, SYDVKM. V gave up 4 bases and J gave up 5 bases, with 17 bases separating them. The CDR3 spans 15 residues. The DNA of the CDR3 is TGTGCCAGCAGTTCCAGAATTGGACTTAAGGAGACCCAGTACTTC. Amino acid sequence: CASSSRIGLKETQYF.

The rearrangement uses TRBV14 and TRBJ1-6; no reliable D call. The germline gives CDR1 SGHDN, CDR2 FVKESK. Trimming cost V 5 bases and J 5 bases, with 10 bases left between them. The CDR3 length is 14 residues. The CDR3 protein is CASSFSGDNSPLHF. The CDR3 DNA sequence: TGTGCCAGCAGCTTCAGCGGAGATAATTCACCCCTCCACTTT.

Comments on this clone: The same CDR3 also results from other DNA sequences found in this sample. The V gene is TRBV7-9, the J gene TRBJ1-6; D is unresolved. Germline-derived CDR1 and CDR2 are SEHNR and FQNEAQ (reference sequence). Trimming removed 1 base from V and 10 bases from J, with 5 bases in between. This CDR3 contains 12 residues. For the CDR3, the DNA is TGTGCCAGCAGCTTAGGGGCATCACCCCTCCACTTT. Amino acid sequence: CASSLGASPLHF.

The V and J genes are TRBV28 and TRBJ2-1; D unclear. The V gene's germline CDR1 is MDHEN and CDR2 SYDVKM. The CDR3 totals 14 residues. Trimming left V 6 bases short and J 9 bases short, with 18 bases between. CDR3 in DNA: TGTGCCAGCAGCTCCCCTCCCCCTGGGGTTGAGCAGTTCTTC. Protein sequence: CASSSPPPGVEQFF.

This rearrangement joins TRBV2 to TRBJ1-4, with 8 bases lining up with TRBD1. V was pared by 2 bases and J by 0 bases, with 8 bases of the junction left unmatched. The CDR3 is 18 residues long. Looked up from germline, CDR1 is SNHLY and CDR2 is FYNNEI. The CDR3 DNA is TGTGCCAGCAGTGAACCCCACAGGGGGACAGCAACTAATGAAAAACTGTTTTTT. This encodes CASSEPHRGTATNEKLFF. Full variable domain (outside the CDR3, taken from reference TRBV2 and TRBJ1-4): EPEVTQTPSHQVTQMGQEVILRCVPISNHLYFYWYRQILGQKVEFLVSFYNNEISEKSEIFDDQFSVERPDGSNFTLKIRSTKLEDSAMYFCASSEPHRGTATNEKLFFGSGTQLSVL.

The chain recombines TRBV7-9 with TRBJ1-6, with no clear D. The CDR3 loop spans 12 amino acids. Trimming left V 2 bases short and J 9 bases short, with 5 bases between. CDR1 and CDR2 from the germline V gene are SEHNR and FQNEAQ (reference sequence). Here the CDR3 DNA reads TGTGCCAGCAGCTTAACCTCTTCACCCCTCCACTTT. Translation: CASSLTSSPLHF.

The chain carries TRBV19 and TRBJ2-5; maybe TRBD1 (8 bases). The CDR3 has 14 residues. V lost 6 bases and J 3 bases, leaving 14 bases between the germline ends. Germline assignment: CDR1 LNHDA and CDR2 SQIVND (reference sequence). CDR3 region: CASRVTGGEETQYF. CDR3 nucleotides: TGTGCCAGTAGGGTCACAGGGGGGGAAGAGACCCAGTACTTC.

This rearrangement joins TRBV27 to TRBJ1-5; D gene uncertain. With 3 bases removed from V and 3 bases from J, the gap between germline ends came to 9 bases. CDR1 is MNHEY, CDR2 SMNVEV, per germline (reference sequence). The CDR3 length is 14 residues. The CDR3 reads CASSLDNLNQPQHF. CDR3 DNA sequence: TGTGCCAGCAGTTTGGATAACCTCAATCAGCCCCAGCATTTT.

The count of this clone is one. In DNA form, the CDR3 reads TGTGCCAGCAGCTCTCGGGACCCTAGCTACGAGCAGTACTTC. Residues: CASSSRDPSYEQYF. The gene calls are TRBV7-2 and TRBJ2-7; D possibly matches TRBD1 or TRBD2 (5 bases each). The CDR3 has 14 amino acids. Trimming took 4 bases from V and 3 from J, leaving 13 bases between them. Germline V gene sequence: CDR1 SGHTA, CDR2 FQGNSA.

The CDR3 bases are TGTGCCAGCAGTGAAAATCGACAGTATAATTCACCCCTCCACTTT. Translation gives CASSENRQYNSPLHF. The genes are TRBV6-1 and TRBJ1-6; possible D gene TRBD1, 5 bases. V lost 2 bases to trimming and J lost 4 bases, with 9 bases between them. From germline, CDR1 is MNHNS and CDR2 SASEGT. The CDR3 is 15 amino acids.

The V and J genes are TRBV5-8 and TRBJ2-3, with TRBD1 matching over 7 bases. Germline lookup yields CDR1 SGHTS and CDR2 YDEGEE. The CDR3 is 13 residues long. The ends lost 3 bases at V and 3 bases at J; junction bases unmatched: 1. The CDR3 nucleotides are TGTGCCAGCAGCTCGGACAGGACAGATACGCAGTATTTT. Residues: CASSSDRTDTQYF.

The gene calls are TRBV6-5 and TRBJ1-1; 8 bases line up with TRBD1. V lost 6 bases, J lost 6 bases, and 3 bases stayed unmatched. Germline V gives CDR1 MNHEY, CDR2 SVGAGI. This CDR3 has 12 amino acids. The DNA for the CDR3 is TGTGCCAGCAGCGGACAGGGCGCTGAAGCTTTCTTT. Its translation is CASSGQGAEAFF.

The gene calls are TRBV7-2 and TRBJ2-7; 8 bases are shared with TRBD2. The V and J ends lost 0 bases and 2 bases, in that order; junction bases with no gene match: 3. The germline V gene has CDR1 SGHTA and CDR2 FQGNSA. The CDR3 consists of 15 residues. This chain's CDR3 is CASSLASGRPYEQYF. CDR3 bases: TGTGCCAGCAGCTTAGCCAGCGGGAGACCCTACGAGCAGTACTTC.

The table lists this clone with a count of one. J is TRBJ1-2 and V is TRBV7-2, with TRBD1 as a possible D gene (5 bases). V was cut by 4 bases and J by 7 bases, with 13 bases left in between. Germline CDR1 reads SGHTA; CDR2 reads FQGNSA. The CDR3 consists of 13 residues. The CDR3: CASSSGPRLGYTF. Here the CDR3 DNA reads TGTGCCAGCAGCTCGGGGCCGCGGCTTGGCTACACCTTC. Drawing the rest from reference TRBV7-2 and TRBJ1-2, the complete variable domain is GAGVSQSPSNKVTEKGKDVELRCDPISGHTALYWYRQSLGQGLEFLIYFQGNSAPDKSGLPSDRFSAERTGGSVSTLTIQRTQQEDSAVYLCASSSGPRLGYTFGSGTRLTVV.

The chain uses TRBV18 and TRBJ1-1, with a tentative D call TRBD1 (5 bases). Trimming pared 4 bases from V and 3 bases from J, leaving 9 bases between. Per the germline V gene, CDR1 is KGHSH and CDR2 is LQKENI. The CDR3 is made up of 13 amino acids. The CDR3 loop is CASSHTQDTEAFF. DNA of the CDR3: TGTGCCAGCTCACACACACAGGACACTGAAGCTTTCTTT.

The rearrangement links TRBV19 to TRBJ1-6; D remains unclear. CDR1 is LNHDA, CDR2 SQIVND, per germline (reference sequence). V lost 6 bases to trimming and J lost 8 bases, with 8 bases between them. The CDR3 has 12 residues. CDR3 DNA sequence: TGTGCCAGTAGGGTGGGGTATTCACCCCTCCACTTT. This translates into CASRVGYSPLHF.

This clone was picked up one time. The chain is built from TRBV12-3 or TRBV12-4 and TRBJ2-7; TRBD2 matches at 8 bases. CDR3 length equals 11 residues. Germline trimming cut 4 bases from V and 12 bases from J; bases unmatched to any gene: 5. CDR3 nucleotides: TGTGCCAGCAGTTGGGGCGGGGGGAGGTACTTC. Encoded protein: CASSWGGGRYF.

This chain uses TRBV5-6 with TRBJ2-1; TRBD2 might be the D (7 bases). The V gene lost 2 bases and the J gene lost 8 bases, with 17 bases spanning the gap. CDR3 length equals 15 residues. Germline values: CDR1 SGHDT, CDR2 YYEEEE. The CDR3 protein is CASSLRQRDKDEQFF. The CDR3 DNA is TGTGCCAGCAGCTTAAGGCAGCGGGACAAGGATGAGCAGTTCTTC.

V and J are TRBV19 and TRBJ2-2; D perhaps matches TRBD2 (5 bases). The CDR3 has 16 residues. Per the germline V gene, CDR1 is LNHDA and CDR2 is SQIVND (reference sequence). The V and J ends lost 5 bases and 1 base respectively, with 14 bases between them. The CDR3 nucleotides read TGTGCCAGTAGTGTCAGAGGGTTCGTGAACACCGGGGAGCTGTTTTTT. This encodes CASSVRGFVNTGELFF. Complete variable domain (other parts from reference TRBV19 and TRBJ2-2): DGGITQSPKYLFRKEGQNVTLSCEQNLNHDAMYWYRQDPGQGLRLIYYSQIVNDFQKGDIAEGYSVSREKKESFPLTVTSAQKNPTAFYLCASSVRGFVNTGELFFGEGSRLTVL.